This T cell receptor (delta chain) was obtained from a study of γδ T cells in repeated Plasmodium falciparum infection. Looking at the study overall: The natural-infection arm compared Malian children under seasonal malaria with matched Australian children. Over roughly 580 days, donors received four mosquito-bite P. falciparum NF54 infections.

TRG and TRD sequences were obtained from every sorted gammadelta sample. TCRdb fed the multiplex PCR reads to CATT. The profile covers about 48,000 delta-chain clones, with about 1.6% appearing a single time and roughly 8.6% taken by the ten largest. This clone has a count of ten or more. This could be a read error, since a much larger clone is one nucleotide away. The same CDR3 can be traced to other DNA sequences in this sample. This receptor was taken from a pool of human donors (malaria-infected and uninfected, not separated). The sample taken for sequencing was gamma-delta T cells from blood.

CDR3 in DNA: TGTGCCTCTGGGCCATACTGGGGGATACAACCCGATAAACTCATCTTT. It specifies CASGPYWGIQPDKLIF. The chain has TRDV3 and TRDJ1, with 12 nucleotides matching TRDD3. The CDR3 is made up of 16 amino acids. Germline CDR1 reads TVYSNPD; CDR2 reads GDNSRS (reference sequence). Germline trimming cut 4 bases from V and 3 bases from J; bases unmatched to any gene: 12.